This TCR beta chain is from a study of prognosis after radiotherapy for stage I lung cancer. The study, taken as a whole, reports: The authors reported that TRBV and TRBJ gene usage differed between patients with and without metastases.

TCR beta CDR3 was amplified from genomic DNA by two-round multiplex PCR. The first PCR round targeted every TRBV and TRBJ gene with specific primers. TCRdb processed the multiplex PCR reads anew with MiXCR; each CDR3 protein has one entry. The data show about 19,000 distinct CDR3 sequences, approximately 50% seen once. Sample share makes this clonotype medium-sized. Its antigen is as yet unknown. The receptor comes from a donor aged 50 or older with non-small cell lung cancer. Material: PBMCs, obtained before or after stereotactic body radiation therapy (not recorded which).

CDR3 in DNA: TGCGCCAGCAGCTTGCGGGGGTGGAATGAGCAGTTCTTC. Translation: CASSLRGWNEQFF. The rearrangement links TRBV5-1 to TRBJ2-1; D is possibly TRBD2 (6 bases). V shed 1 base and J shed 7 bases, with 9 bases lying between them. The CDR3 is made up of 13 amino acids. Germline V gene data show CDR1 as SGHRS and CDR2 as YFSETQ.